The 32 T cell receptor beta chains below were found in one sample sequenced in a study of T cell responses to AZD1222 COVID-19 vaccine. The repertoire was sequenced with immunoSEQ multiplex PCR; TCRdb's copy has only in-frame clones and lacks some. Of fewer than 150,000 clones listed, about nine tenths are singletons. The sequencing here drew on peripheral blood, taken on day 0 of AZD1222 vaccination. The origin of the receptors is an adult in good health.

The J gene is TRBJ2-3, the V gene TRBV24-1; D might be TRBD2 (5 bases). This CDR3 comprises 14 residues. Trimming removed 4 bases from V and 5 bases from J, with 12 bases in between. The germline V gene encodes CDR1 KGHDR and CDR2 SFDVKD. CDR3 protein: CATSEYNGRDTQYF. CDR3 DNA sequence: TGTGCCACCAGTGAATATAATGGGAGAGATACGCAGTATTTT.

The rearrangement uses TRBV29-1 and TRBJ1-1; D remains ambiguous. Germline V lookup: CDR1 SQVTM, CDR2 ANQGSEA. The CDR3 loop spans 12 amino acids. V lost 4 bases and J lost 1, with 7 bases in between. The CDR3 sequence is CSVGQTNTEAFF. The CDR3, as DNA: TGCAGCGTTGGCCAGACGAACACTGAAGCTTTCTTT.

The V gene is TRBV5-1, the J gene TRBJ2-7; possibly TRBD2 for D (5 bases). The CDR3 length is 16 residues. Trimming pared 0 bases from V and 7 bases from J, leaving 20 bases between. Germline assignment: CDR1 SGHRS and CDR2 YFSETQ. Here the CDR3 reads CASSLVGRVGSGEQYF. Here the CDR3 DNA reads TGCGCCAGCAGCTTGGTCGGCCGGGTGGGGTCGGGGGAGCAGTACTTC.

The count of this clone is one. This chain connects TRBV7-3 to TRBJ2-7, with D possibly TRBD1 on 7 matching bases. V was clipped by 2 bases and J by 3 bases, with 14 bases between them. The germline V gene encodes CDR1 SGHTA and CDR2 FQGTGA. The CDR3 has 15 amino acids. As DNA, the CDR3 is TGTGCCAGCAGCTTAGGGCAGGGGGGATTCTACGAGCAGTACTTC. This gives the protein CASSLGQGGFYEQYF.

This chain uses TRBV18 with TRBJ1-2; D unresolved. V shed 3 bases and J shed 2 bases, with 10 bases lying between them. The CDR3 is made up of 14 amino acids. The V gene's germline CDR1 is KGHSH and CDR2 LQKENI. This CDR3 is CASSPREENYGYTF. The CDR3 coding sequence is TGTGCCAGCTCACCTCGGGAAGAAAACTATGGCTACACCTTC.

The chain uses TRBV24-1 and TRBJ2-3, with TRBD2 matching 7 bases. Germline V lookup: CDR1 KGHDR, CDR2 SFDVKD. The CDR3 length is 16 residues. J gave up 6 bases and V 0 bases, and 8 bases lay outside the gene matches. The CDR3 is CATSDLAGVQMDTQYF. CDR3 coding DNA: TGTGCCACCAGTGATTTGGCGGGGGTCCAAATGGATACGCAGTATTTT.

The chain employs TRBV6-5 and TRBJ1-6, with D possibly matching TRBD1 (5 bases). Looked up from germline, CDR1 is MNHEY and CDR2 is SVGAGI. The CDR3 covers 15 residues. Trimming cost V 2 bases and J 8 bases, with 13 bases left between them. The CDR3 nucleotides read TGTGCCAGCAGTTACAGGACAACTGGGGATTCACCCCTCCACTTT. This encodes CASSYRTTGDSPLHF.

V usage is TRBV10-1 and J usage is TRBJ2-7; D unresolved. The V gene's germline CDR1 is WNHNN and CDR2 SYGVQD (reference sequence). The CDR3 has 16 residues. The V and J ends lost 2 bases and 1 base respectively, with 15 bases between them. This CDR3 is CASSEGRSTRSYEQYF. The CDR3 DNA is TGCGCCAGCAGTGAGGGAAGGTCGACGCGATCCTACGAGCAGTACTTC.

The chain links TRBV5-1 to TRBJ2-7, with D perhaps TRBD1 (6 bases). Trimming pared 2 bases from V and 6 bases from J, leaving 12 bases between. The length of the CDR3 is 13 residues. Germline loops: CDR1 SGHRS, CDR2 YFSETQ. CDR3 sequence reads: CASSFVTGTEQYF. As DNA, the CDR3 is TGCGCCAGCAGCTTCGTTACAGGGACCGAGCAGTACTTC.

This chain joins TRBV7-9 and TRBJ1-1, with 8 bases fitting TRBD1. Per germline, CDR1 SEHNR and CDR2 FQNEAQ (reference sequence). The CDR3 spans 16 residues. V dropped 1 base and J dropped 6; count of bases not matched to a gene: 10. CDR3 sequence reads: CASSLVPQGARAEAFF. In nucleotides, the CDR3 is TGTGCCAGCAGCTTAGTGCCGCAGGGGGCGAGGGCTGAAGCTTTCTTT.

CDR3 DNA: TGTGCCAGCAGCCATTCCATCCTAGCGGGGTCTGAGCAGTACTTC. Protein sequence: CASSHSILAGSEQYF. The chain has TRBV3-1 (or the pseudogene TRBV3-2) and TRBJ2-7, with TRBD2 identical over 9 bases. With 3 bases clipped from V and 7 bases from J, the junction kept 10 bases outside the gene matches. Germline CDR1 and CDR2: LGHDT and YNNKEL (reference sequence). The CDR3 loop spans 15 amino acids.

This clone was seen a few times. The rearrangement uses TRBV4-1 and TRBJ2-4, with 16 positions matching TRBD2. J gave up 1 base and V 4 bases, and 4 bases lay outside the gene matches. The CDR3 runs to 18 residues. Germline values: CDR1 MGHRA, CDR2 YSYEKL. CDR3 coding DNA: TGCGCCAGCAGCCCGGGACTAGCGGGGGGGCCGGCCAAAAACATTCAGTACTTC. It specifies CASSPGLAGGPAKNIQYF.

The chain links TRBV24-1 to TRBJ1-2, with D hard to call. The CDR3 totals 11 residues. V was pared by 2 bases and J by 8 bases, with 5 bases between. Germline loops: CDR1 KGHDR, CDR2 SFDVKD. Here the CDR3 reads CATSDSRGYTF. Here the CDR3 DNA reads TGTGCCACCAGTGATTCAAGGGGCTACACCTTC.

This clone showed up just once. V and J are TRBV9 and TRBJ2-3; a possible D gene is TRBD1 (9 bases). V shed 4 bases and J shed 10 bases, with 28 bases lying between them. Looked up from germline, CDR1 is SGDLS and CDR2 is YYNGEE. This CDR3 has 17 amino acids. CDR3 sequence reads: CASSPGGTGNVLAAQYF. The DNA for the CDR3 is TGTGCCAGCAGCCCGGGGGGGACAGGGAACGTCCTAGCTGCGCAGTATTTT.

The J gene is TRBJ2-3, the V gene TRBV4-3; the D gene is possibly TRBD2 (6 bases). Trimming shortened V by 4 bases and J by 5 bases, and 10 bases separated the two germline ends. The CDR3 is made up of 13 amino acids. Germline CDR1 and CDR2: LGHNA and YSLEER. In DNA, the CDR3 is TGCGCCAGCAGCCCCAACGGGGGAGATACGCAGTATTTT. It is translated as CASSPNGGDTQYF.

V and J are TRBV2 and TRBJ1-5; 7 bases are a match to TRBD1. The trim removed 7 bases at V and 4 bases at J, leaving 10 bases unmatched. CDR1 is SNHLY, CDR2 FYNNEI, per germline. CDR3 length equals 15 residues. Here the CDR3 reads CASKETGTANQPQHF. DNA of the CDR3: TGTGCCAGCAAAGAGACCGGGACAGCAAATCAGCCCCAGCATTTT.

About this clone: This CDR3 is also generated by other DNA sequences in the sample. The V call is TRBV9, the J call TRBJ1-5; D unclear. The CDR3 covers 14 residues. V gave up 0 bases and J gave up 1 base, with 5 bases separating them. Germline V gene data show CDR1 as SGDLS and CDR2 as YYNGEE. The CDR3 DNA sequence: TGTGCCAGCAGCGTAGGAGACAGCAATCAGCCCCAGCATTTT. Amino acid sequence: CASSVGDSNQPQHF.

The chain has TRBV5-4 and TRBJ1-2; possible D gene TRBD1, 5 bases. CDR1 is SGHNT, CDR2 YYREEE, per germline (reference sequence). The CDR3 extends over 15 amino acids. Trimming removed 3 bases from V and 1 base from J, with 13 bases in between. The CDR3 bases are TGTGCCAGCAGCTCCCCCCCGGGGGTTAACTATGGCTACACCTTC. Protein sequence: CASSSPPGVNYGYTF.

The CDR3 DNA reads TGTGCCAGTAGTATAGAGGGGACAGGGGGTCGCCAGCCCCAGCATTTT. This sequence encodes CASSIEGTGGRQPQHF. V is TRBV19 and J is TRBJ1-5, with 11 bases matching TRBD1. CDR1 and CDR2 (germline): LNHDA, SQIVND (reference sequence). The ends lost 0 bases at V and 7 bases at J; junction bases unmatched: 5. The CDR3 loop spans 16 amino acids.

The chain has TRBV2 and TRBJ1-1; D not resolved. Germline V gene lookup returns CDR1 SNHLY and CDR2 FYNNEI. The CDR3 is made up of 14 amino acids. V gave up 0 bases and J gave up 4 bases, with 9 bases separating them. The CDR3 nucleotides read TGTGCCAGCAGTGAAGCGGGCGCCGGCACTGAAGCTTTCTTT. Translation gives CASSEAGAGTEAFF.

This chain uses TRBV27 with TRBJ2-7; perhaps TRBD1 as D (6 bases). Germline V gene lookup returns CDR1 MNHEY and CDR2 SMNVEV (reference sequence). The CDR3 totals 14 residues. V lost 5 bases to trimming and J lost 3 bases, with 14 bases between them. Here the CDR3 DNA reads TGTGCCAGCAGTCCCCAACACAGGGACTACGAGCAGTACTTC. Translation: CASSPQHRDYEQYF.

The V call is TRBV6-1, the J call TRBJ1-6; D is possibly TRBD1 (5 bases). Per the germline V gene, CDR1 is MNHNS and CDR2 is SASEGT. This CDR3 spans 16 amino acids. V was cut by 3 bases and J by 7 bases, with 16 bases left in between. CDR3 DNA sequence: TGTGCCAGCAGTGACGAGGGGATCTTGCGAAATTCACCCCTCCACTTT. Protein sequence: CASSDEGILRNSPLHF.

This chain links TRBV27 with TRBJ1-1, with D unclear. Trimming removed 10 bases at V and 7 bases at J, with 19 bases between. The CDR3 consists of 13 residues. Germline V gives CDR1 MNHEY, CDR2 SMNVEV (reference sequence). The CDR3 nucleotides are TGTGCCACCTCAAGAAGGGCGACAAATGAAGCTTTCTTT. It codes for CATSRRATNEAFF.

The chain recombines TRBV24-1 with TRBJ1-3, with D unclear. V gave up 2 bases and J gave up 0 bases, with 13 bases separating them. The length of the CDR3 is 17 residues. Germline CDR1 is KGHDR and CDR2 is SFDVKD. The CDR3 loop is CATSDSRFPYSGNTIYF. Written as DNA, the CDR3 is TGTGCCACCAGTGATTCGCGGTTTCCCTACTCTGGAAACACCATATATTTT.

This clone was seen just once. The genes are TRBV24-1 and TRBJ2-1; weak D call: TRBD2 (6 bases). V dropped 6 bases and J dropped 3 bases, with 14 bases sitting between them. There are 15 residues in the CDR3. Looked up from germline, CDR1 is KGHDR and CDR2 is SFDVKD. As DNA, the CDR3 is TGTGCCACCAGTCTCGCCGGGGGTAACTACAATGAGCAGTTCTTC. Its translation: CATSLAGGNYNEQFF.

The V call is TRBV6-5, the J call TRBJ1-6; the match to TRBD1 covers 9 bases. The CDR3 has 15 amino acids. Trimming at V came to 6 bases and at J to 13 bases, leaving 13 bases not matched to a gene. From germline, CDR1 is MNHEY and CDR2 SVGAGI. The CDR3 spells CASSPGTGRFEPLHF. The CDR3 DNA reads TGTGCCAGCAGCCCCGGGACAGGGAGATTCGAGCCCCTCCACTTT.

The V gene is TRBV9, the J gene TRBJ1-6; 12 bases agree with TRBD1. V lost 0 bases and J lost 6; bases outside the gene matches: 10. CDR3 length: 19 residues. Germline values: CDR1 SGDLS, CDR2 YYNGEE. CDR3 sequence reads: CASSVAPAGQGASNSPLHF. In nucleotides, the CDR3 is TGTGCCAGCAGCGTAGCTCCCGCGGGACAGGGGGCCAGTAATTCACCCCTCCACTTT.

This chain uses TRBV27 with TRBJ1-1; TRBD1 might be the D (5 bases). The CDR3 runs to 15 residues. CDR1 and CDR2 (germline): MNHEY, SMNVEV (reference sequence). The V gene lost 4 bases and the J gene lost 4 bases, with 16 bases spanning the gap. The CDR3 here is CASSSIGAGGTEAFF. DNA of the CDR3: TGTGCCAGCAGTTCCATCGGGGCTGGGGGCACTGAAGCTTTCTTT.

This chain connects TRBV3-1 (or the pseudogene TRBV3-2) to TRBJ1-5; D possibly corresponds to TRBD1 (5 bases). The CDR3 has 14 amino acids. The ends were cut back, 4 bases at V and 7 bases at J, with 14 bases in the middle. CDR1 and CDR2 (germline): LGHDT, YNNKEL (reference sequence). The CDR3 DNA follows: TGTGCCAGCAGCCCAGGGATCCCGGGACAGCCCCAGCATTTT. It yields the protein CASSPGIPGQPQHF.

This clone was counted only a few times. This chain joins TRBV7-2 and TRBJ2-7; 9 nucleotides align to TRBD2. The CDR3 covers 15 residues. Trimming at V came to 5 bases and at J to 0 bases, leaving 5 bases not matched to a gene. Per germline, CDR1 SGHTA and CDR2 FQGNSA. The CDR3 spells CASSQLAGASYEQYF. The CDR3 region has the DNA TGTGCCAGCAGCCAGTTAGCGGGGGCCTCCTACGAGCAGTACTTC.

This chain uses TRBV4-2 with TRBJ2-1; 7 bases map to TRBD2. The CDR3 is made up of 17 amino acids. The ends lost 1 base at V and 0 bases at J; junction bases unmatched: 6. The germline V gene has CDR1 LGHNA and CDR2 YNFKEQ. CDR3: CASSQGGAGSSYNEQFF. The CDR3 nucleotides are TGTGCCAGCAGCCAAGGGGGAGCGGGGAGCTCCTACAATGAGCAGTTCTTC.

In this sample, this clone turned up a few times. The chain couples TRBV18 to TRBJ1-5; D is uncertain. This CDR3 region has 14 residues. Per germline, CDR1 KGHSH and CDR2 LQKENI. Trimming took 3 bases from V and 3 from J, leaving 9 bases between them. CDR3 in amino acids: CASSPAGPNQPQHF. DNA for the CDR3: TGTGCCAGCTCACCCGCAGGCCCCAATCAGCCCCAGCATTTT.